This is a list of T cell receptor beta chains from one sample in a study of human T cells and chemical hapten exposure. TCRdb called the RACE reads again in MiXCR, with one record for every CDR3 protein. The sample shows tens of thousands of distinct CDR3 sequences, around 11% of them seen only once. The sequencing here drew on whole blood, taken in connection with sensitization to the hapten diphenylcyclopropenone (DPC). These receptors were obtained from a woman aged 40 to 50 with alopecia areata. Some clones in this sample may be carry-over from other donors' samples. The CDR3 runs from the conserved cysteine through the conserved F or W. Fields, in order: D gene, clone size, CDR3 length, V gene, J gene, CDR3 protein, CDR3 DNA. D genes are given only for firm matches. Only part of the rows carry a size: once, few, many, or a class if the clone is expanded.

D gene: .
clone size: many
CDR3 length: 14
V gene: TRBV4-2
J gene: TRBJ1-2
CDR3 protein: CASSQVGQPYGYTF
CDR3 DNA: TGTGCCAGCAGCCAAGTTGGACAGCCCTATGGCTACACCTTC

D gene: .
clone size: many
CDR3 length: 14
V gene: TRBV28
J gene: TRBJ2-7
CDR3 protein: CASSPLLVGFEQYF
CDR3 DNA: TGTGCCAGCAGTCCGCTTTTGGTAGGGTTCGAGCAGTACTTC

D gene: .
clone size: many
CDR3 length: 15
V gene: TRBV4-3
J gene: TRBJ1-2
CDR3 protein: CASSQDATGVRGYTF
CDR3 DNA: TGCGCCAGCAGCCAAGATGCGACGGGGGTACGGGGCTACACCTTC

D gene: .
clone size: many
CDR3 length: 20
V gene: TRBV18
J gene: TRBJ1-3
CDR3 protein: CASSQLLPAVRTGSGNTIYF
CDR3 DNA: TGTGCCAGTTCCCAATTACTACCGGCCGTGAGGACCGGCTCTGGAAACACCATATATTTT

D gene: TRBD2
clone size: many
CDR3 length: 15
V gene: TRBV7-6
J gene: TRBJ2-1
CDR3 protein: CASSLEVSGGASWFF
CDR3 DNA: TGTGCCAGCAGCTTAGAGGTTAGCGGGGGGGCCTCATGGTTCTTC

D gene: TRBD2
clone size: few
CDR3 length: 16
V gene: TRBV7-9
J gene: TRBJ2-1
CDR3 protein: CASSPAGSGSGNEQFF
CDR3 DNA: TGTGCCAGCAGCCCCGCCGGAAGCGGGAGCGGGAATGAGCAGTTCTTC

D gene: TRBD2
clone size: .
CDR3 length: 15
V gene: TRBV10-3
J gene: TRBJ2-1
CDR3 protein: CAISEAGAGFNEQFF
CDR3 DNA: TGTGCCATCAGTGAGGCGGGAGCCGGGTTCAATGAGCAGTTCTTC

D gene: .
clone size: few
CDR3 length: 14
V gene: TRBV5-1
J gene: TRBJ2-3
CDR3 protein: CASSPLGFADTQYF
CDR3 DNA: TGCGCCAGCAGCCCGTTGGGGTTCGCAGATACGCAGTATTTT

D gene: .
clone size: many
CDR3 length: 16
V gene: TRBV5-1
J gene: TRBJ2-2
CDR3 protein: CASSSLGASNTGELFF
CDR3 DNA: TGCGCCAGCAGCTCCCTAGGGGCTTCGAACACCGGGGAGCTGTTTTTT

D gene: TRBD1
clone size: many
CDR3 length: 14
V gene: TRBV5-4
J gene: TRBJ2-7
CDR3 protein: CASSWAGQVYEQYF
CDR3 DNA: TGTGCCAGCAGCTGGGCGGGACAGGTGTACGAGCAGTACTTC

D gene: TRBD1
clone size: .
CDR3 length: 16
V gene: TRBV7-2
J gene: TRBJ1-5
CDR3 protein: CASSARDRGADQPQHF
CDR3 DNA: TGTGCCAGCAGCGCCCGGGACAGGGGAGCCGATCAGCCCCAGCATTTT

D gene: .
clone size: few
CDR3 length: 12
V gene: TRBV3-1
J gene: TRBJ2-1
CDR3 protein: CASSQETQEQFF
CDR3 DNA: TGTGCCAGCAGCCAAGAAACCCAAGAGCAGTTCTTC

D gene: TRBD1
clone size: few
CDR3 length: 17
V gene: TRBV6-2/TRBV6-3
J gene: TRBJ2-2
CDR3 protein: CASSYPGTGEAVGELFF
CDR3 DNA: TGTGCCAGCAGTTACCCCGGGACAGGGGAGGCGGTCGGGGAGCTGTTTTTT

D gene: .
clone size: few
CDR3 length: 11
V gene: TRBV6-2/TRBV6-3
J gene: TRBJ2-7
CDR3 protein: CASSTGPGQYF
CDR3 DNA: TGTGCCAGCAGTACAGGTCCTGGGCAGTACTTC

D gene: TRBD1
clone size: many
CDR3 length: 15
V gene: TRBV5-1
J gene: TRBJ2-1
CDR3 protein: CASSSTGVRQNEQFF
CDR3 DNA: TGCGCCAGCAGCTCTACAGGGGTGAGGCAGAATGAGCAGTTCTTC

D gene: TRBD1
clone size: .
CDR3 length: 15
V gene: TRBV7-8
J gene: TRBJ1-1
CDR3 protein: CASSSRDSMNTEAFF
CDR3 DNA: TGTGCCAGCAGCTCGAGGGACAGCATGAACACTGAAGCTTTCTTT

D gene: TRBD1
clone size: few
CDR3 length: 16
V gene: TRBV5-1
J gene: TRBJ2-3
CDR3 protein: CASSLGLGQATDTQYF
CDR3 DNA: TGCGCCAGCAGCTTGGGTCTGGGACAGGCAACAGATACGCAGTATTTT

D gene: TRBD2
clone size: few
CDR3 length: 16
V gene: TRBV7-9
J gene: TRBJ2-3
CDR3 protein: CASRGIAGAGTDTQYF
CDR3 DNA: TGTGCCAGCAGGGGTATAGCGGGAGCTGGCACAGATACGCAGTATTTT

D gene: .
clone size: few
CDR3 length: 15
V gene: TRBV2
J gene: TRBJ1-4
CDR3 protein: CASSRVTGSNEKLFF
CDR3 DNA: TGTGCCAGCAGTCGGGTCACAGGCTCTAATGAAAAACTGTTTTTT

D gene: .
clone size: few
CDR3 length: 13
V gene: TRBV12-3/TRBV12-4
J gene: TRBJ1-1
CDR3 protein: CASSRGHDTEAFF
CDR3 DNA: TGTGCCAGCAGCCGAGGACATGACACTGAAGCTTTCTTT

D gene: .
clone size: few
CDR3 length: 15
V gene: TRBV12-5
J gene: TRBJ1-6
CDR3 protein: CASGGPGGDNSPLHF
CDR3 DNA: TGTGCTAGCGGAGGTCCCGGGGGGGATAATTCACCCCTCCACTTT

D gene: TRBD2
clone size: .
CDR3 length: 15
V gene: TRBV5-4
J gene: TRBJ2-3
CDR3 protein: CASSLKRESRDTQYF
CDR3 DNA: TGTGCCAGCAGCTTGAAGCGGGAGAGTCGGGATACGCAGTATTTT

D gene: TRBD2
clone size: many
CDR3 length: 13
V gene: TRBV20-1
J gene: TRBJ2-7
CDR3 protein: CSARTSGFGEQYF
CDR3 DNA: TGCAGTGCTCGGACTAGCGGGTTCGGCGAGCAGTACTTC

D gene: TRBD2
clone size: many
CDR3 length: 15
V gene: TRBV7-2
J gene: TRBJ2-1
CDR3 protein: CASSPGTSGGNEQFF
CDR3 DNA: TGTGCCAGCAGCCCCGGGACTAGCGGGGGCAATGAGCAGTTCTTC

D gene: .
clone size: few
CDR3 length: 16
V gene: TRBV20-1
J gene: TRBJ2-4
CDR3 protein: CSARPTGLLAKNIQYF
CDR3 DNA: TGCAGTGCTAGGCCGACTGGACTCCTAGCCAAAAACATTCAGTACTTC

D gene: TRBD1
clone size: many
CDR3 length: 13
V gene: TRBV7-2
J gene: TRBJ2-1
CDR3 protein: CASSPGTGNEQFF
CDR3 DNA: TGTGCCAGCAGCCCTGGGACAGGGAATGAGCAGTTCTTC

D gene: .
clone size: few
CDR3 length: 14
V gene: TRBV25-1
J gene: TRBJ1-5
CDR3 protein: CASSVDRSNQPQHF
CDR3 DNA: TGTGCCAGCAGTGTGGACAGAAGCAATCAGCCCCAGCATTTT

D gene: TRBD1
clone size: few
CDR3 length: 14
V gene: TRBV2
J gene: TRBJ2-7
CDR3 protein: CASSRQGPGYEQYF
CDR3 DNA: TGTGCCAGCAGTCGACAGGGACCGGGCTACGAGCAGTACTTC

D gene: .
clone size: few
CDR3 length: 15
V gene: TRBV20-1
J gene: TRBJ2-7
CDR3 protein: CSARWAVGGGGEQYF
CDR3 DNA: TGCAGTGCTAGATGGGCCGTGGGAGGGGGAGGCGAGCAGTACTTC

D gene: .
clone size: many
CDR3 length: 16
V gene: TRBV19
J gene: TRBJ1-1
CDR3 protein: CASSTSEDIMNTEAFF
CDR3 DNA: TGTGCCAGTAGTACCTCAGAGGACATCATGAACACTGAAGCTTTCTTT

D gene: .
clone size: .
CDR3 length: 13
V gene: TRBV3-1
J gene: TRBJ1-4
CDR3 protein: CASTPGAREKLFF
CDR3 DNA: TGTGCCAGCACTCCAGGGGCGCGGGAAAAACTGTTTTTT

D gene: TRBD1
clone size: many
CDR3 length: 13
V gene: TRBV9
J gene: TRBJ1-2
CDR3 protein: CASSITGGNGYTF
CDR3 DNA: TGTGCCAGCAGCATCACAGGGGGCAATGGCTACACCTTC

D gene: TRBD2
clone size: .
CDR3 length: 17
V gene: TRBV5-1
J gene: TRBJ2-5
CDR3 protein: CASSLSTAGGSQETQYF
CDR3 DNA: TGCGCCAGCAGCTTATCTACTGCGGGGGGCAGCCAAGAGACCCAGTACTTC

D gene: .
clone size: few
CDR3 length: 13
V gene: TRBV11-2
J gene: TRBJ2-7
CDR3 protein: CASSRLRAYEQYF
CDR3 DNA: TGTGCCAGCAGCCGCCTCAGGGCCTACGAGCAGTACTTC

D gene: .
clone size: many
CDR3 length: 13
V gene: TRBV7-9
J gene: TRBJ2-7
CDR3 protein: CASASRQTYEQYF
CDR3 DNA: TGTGCCAGCGCTAGCAGACAGACCTACGAGCAGTACTTC

D gene: .
clone size: .
CDR3 length: 16
V gene: TRBV6-2/TRBV6-3
J gene: TRBJ2-2
CDR3 protein: CASSSSQGTNTGELFF
CDR3 DNA: TGTGCCAGCAGCTCGAGCCAGGGGACTAACACCGGGGAGCTGTTTTTT

D gene: .
clone size: .
CDR3 length: 14
V gene: TRBV3-1
J gene: TRBJ2-7
CDR3 protein: CASSQVAGSYEQYF
CDR3 DNA: TGTGCCAGCAGCCAAGTGGCAGGCTCCTACGAGCAGTACTTC

D gene: TRBD2
clone size: many
CDR3 length: 16
V gene: TRBV20-1
J gene: TRBJ2-1
CDR3 protein: CSARLRTSGRENEQFF
CDR3 DNA: TGCAGTGCTAGATTGCGGACTAGCGGGAGGGAGAATGAGCAGTTCTTC

D gene: TRBD1
clone size: many
CDR3 length: 15
V gene: TRBV19
J gene: TRBJ1-5
CDR3 protein: CASNPGQVWGQPQHF
CDR3 DNA: TGTGCCAGTAATCCGGGACAGGTCTGGGGACAGCCCCAGCATTTT

D gene: TRBD1
clone size: many
CDR3 length: 15
V gene: TRBV9
J gene: TRBJ2-7
CDR3 protein: CASNTGTGVSYEQYF
CDR3 DNA: TGTGCCAGCAACACCGGGACAGGGGTATCCTACGAGCAGTACTTC

D gene: .
clone size: .
CDR3 length: 15
V gene: TRBV5-4
J gene: TRBJ2-3
CDR3 protein: CASSLRTMATDTQYF
CDR3 DNA: TGTGCCAGCAGCTTGAGGACTATGGCCACAGATACGCAGTATTTT

D gene: TRBD1
clone size: .
CDR3 length: 16
V gene: TRBV9
J gene: TRBJ2-3
CDR3 protein: CASSISRTGPGDTQYF
CDR3 DNA: TGTGCCAGCAGTATATCCCGGACAGGTCCAGGGGATACGCAGTATTTT

D gene: .
clone size: .
CDR3 length: 13
V gene: TRBV12-3/TRBV12-4
J gene: TRBJ1-4
CDR3 protein: CASKGGGTEKLFF
CDR3 DNA: TGTGCCAGCAAAGGGGGGGGCACTGAAAAACTGTTTTTT

D gene: TRBD2
clone size: .
CDR3 length: 12
V gene: TRBV29-1
J gene: TRBJ2-7
CDR3 protein: CSGSTSGAEQYF
CDR3 DNA: TGCAGCGGTTCAACTAGCGGGGCCGAGCAGTACTTC

D gene: .
clone size: few
CDR3 length: 13
V gene: TRBV7-2
J gene: TRBJ1-5
CDR3 protein: CASSYGPNQPQHF
CDR3 DNA: TGTGCCAGCAGCTATGGACCCAATCAGCCCCAGCATTTT

D gene: .
clone size: many
CDR3 length: 15
V gene: TRBV19
J gene: TRBJ2-7
CDR3 protein: CASTLRGGSSYEQYF
CDR3 DNA: TGTGCCAGTACCCTAAGGGGCGGATCTTCCTACGAGCAGTACTTC

D gene: .
clone size: .
CDR3 length: 16
V gene: TRBV11-3
J gene: TRBJ2-1
CDR3 protein: CASSLDRSAVYNEQFF
CDR3 DNA: TGTGCCAGCAGCTTAGATCGATCCGCGGTTTACAATGAGCAGTTCTTC

D gene: .
clone size: .
CDR3 length: 13
V gene: TRBV29-1
J gene: TRBJ1-6
CDR3 protein: CSVGTEKNSPLHF
CDR3 DNA: TGCAGCGTTGGGACGGAAAAAAATTCACCCCTCCACTTT

D gene: .
clone size: .
CDR3 length: 10
V gene: TRBV29-1
J gene: TRBJ2-7
CDR3 protein: CSVGTDRRYF
CDR3 DNA: TGCAGCGTTGGGACGGACCGTAGGTACTTC

D gene: .
clone size: many
CDR3 length: 15
V gene: TRBV18
J gene: TRBJ2-7
CDR3 protein: CASSPTERSSYEQYF
CDR3 DNA: TGTGCCAGCTCACCAACCGAGCGGAGCTCCTACGAGCAGTACTTC

D gene: .
clone size: many
CDR3 length: 14
V gene: TRBV20-1
J gene: TRBJ1-2
CDR3 protein: CSASSARDVYGYTF
CDR3 DNA: TGCAGTGCTAGTTCCGCCCGGGACGTCTATGGCTACACCTTC